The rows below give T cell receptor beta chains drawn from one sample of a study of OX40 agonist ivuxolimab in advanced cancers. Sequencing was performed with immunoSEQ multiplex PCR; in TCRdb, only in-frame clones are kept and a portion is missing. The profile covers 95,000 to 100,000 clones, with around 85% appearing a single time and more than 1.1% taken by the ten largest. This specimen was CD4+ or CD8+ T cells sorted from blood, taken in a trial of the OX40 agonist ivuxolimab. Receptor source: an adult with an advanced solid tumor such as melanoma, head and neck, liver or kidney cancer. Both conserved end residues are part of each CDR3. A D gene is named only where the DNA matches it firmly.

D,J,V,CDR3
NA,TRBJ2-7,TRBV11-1,CASSATGSYEQYF
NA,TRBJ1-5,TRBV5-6,CASSFRANQPQHF
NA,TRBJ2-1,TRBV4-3,CASSQEYRFRGNEQFF
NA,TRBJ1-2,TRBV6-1,CASSELGVIIYGYTF
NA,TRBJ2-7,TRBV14,CASSPKKRATYEQYF
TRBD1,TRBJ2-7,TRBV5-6,CASRTPGQASYEQYF
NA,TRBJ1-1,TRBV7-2,CASSLSGMEAFF
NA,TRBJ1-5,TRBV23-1,CASSQSARGVVLQPNQPQHF
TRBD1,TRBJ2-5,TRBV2,CASSRDRVPPETQYF
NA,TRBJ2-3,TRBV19,CASSFGSDPSTDTQYF
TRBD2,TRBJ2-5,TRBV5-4,CASSPRTSGGPGETQYF
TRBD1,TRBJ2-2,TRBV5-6,CASSQWDRTTGELFF
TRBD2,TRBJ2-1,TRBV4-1,CASSQERVAGPDEQFF